A single sample is the source of the 10 T cell receptor beta chains below, sequenced in a study of T cell responses to AZD1222 COVID-19 vaccine (dated by TCRdb to about 2021). Library prep was done by the immunoSEQ multiplex PCR assay. This immuneACCESS table, as held by TCRdb, lists in-frame sequences with V and J called but not all clones. Of the missing ones, under half trace to an unresolved V gene in checked studies; the others have no known cause. For this sample there are 150,000 to 200,000 clones; roughly 90% appear just once. The ten largest account for more than 5% of the sample. The sample's time point label, decoded: baseline before first vaccination. The specimen was peripheral blood, collected on day 0 of AZD1222 vaccination. These receptors all stem from an adult in good health.

The chain has TRBV6-5 and TRBJ1-1; tentatively, D is TRBD1 (6 bases). This CDR3 region has 15 residues. Germline CDR1 and CDR2: MNHEY and SVGAGI. V was pared by 6 bases and J by 0 bases, with 14 bases between. DNA of the CDR3: TGTGCCAGCAGCTTCAGACAGGATTTGAACACTGAAGCTTTCTTT. Its translation is CASSFRQDLNTEAFF.

The chain carries TRBV29-1 and TRBJ1-4, with TRBD1 identical over 7 bases. The germline gives CDR1 SQVTM, CDR2 ANQGSEA. J was trimmed by 3 bases and V by 1 base; bases with no gene match: 8. The CDR3 is made up of 16 amino acids. This CDR3 reads CSVEAGEGASNEKLFF. The DNA for the CDR3 is TGCAGCGTTGAAGCAGGCGAGGGGGCGTCTAATGAAAAACTGTTTTTT.

The chain employs TRBV7-3 and TRBJ2-3, with D uncertain. Trimming took 2 bases from V and 0 from J, leaving 15 bases between them. The CDR3 covers 17 residues. In germline, CDR1 is SGHTA, CDR2 FQGTGA. The CDR3 region is CASSLSAPELSTDTQYF. Here the CDR3 DNA reads TGTGCCAGCAGCTTATCGGCCCCCGAACTTAGCACAGATACGCAGTATTTT.

This chain connects TRBV5-5 to TRBJ1-3; TRBD1 might be the D (5 bases). V lost 0 bases to trimming and J lost 0 bases, with 19 bases between them. CDR1 and CDR2 (germline): SGHKS, YYEKEE (reference sequence). There are 19 residues in the CDR3. The CDR3 sequence is CASSLAGGYGPYSGNTIYF. For the CDR3, the DNA is TGTGCCAGCAGCTTGGCCGGGGGGTACGGACCGTACTCTGGAAACACCATATATTTT.

Here the CDR3 reads CASSGYATRGNEQYF. CDR3 bases: TGTGCCAGCAGTGGGTATGCTACCCGAGGGAACGAGCAGTACTTC. The genes are TRBV6-2 or TRBV6-3 and TRBJ2-7; perhaps TRBD2 as D (5 bases). CDR1 and CDR2 (germline): MNHEY, SVGEGT. The CDR3 totals 15 residues. The germline V and J ends were trimmed by 5 bases and 5 bases, with 19 bases remaining between them.

The chain couples TRBV7-9 to TRBJ2-3, with D unresolved. Trimming removed 5 bases at V and 5 bases at J, with 8 bases between. Germline V CDR1 and CDR2: SEHNR, FQNEAQ (reference sequence). This CDR3 comprises 12 residues. The DNA for the CDR3 is TGTGCCAGCAGCCACTTTGAAGATACGCAGTATTTT. This sequence encodes CASSHFEDTQYF.

The rearrangement links TRBV19 to TRBJ1-5; D remains ambiguous. The CDR3 has 14 residues. Deletions cut 6 bases from V and 3 bases from J, with 12 bases between. Germline CDR1 LNHDA, CDR2 SQIVND (reference sequence). The CDR3 loop is CASSFGNLNQPQHF. The CDR3 bases are TGTGCCAGTAGCTTCGGAAACCTCAATCAGCCCCAGCATTTT.

The chain employs TRBV6-6 and TRBJ2-7; D is possibly TRBD2 (5 bases). The CDR3 has 15 amino acids. The ends were cut back, 0 bases at V and 7 bases at J, with 16 bases in the middle. From germline, CDR1 is MNHNY and CDR2 SVGAGI (reference sequence). CDR3 DNA sequence: TGTGCCAGCAGTTACTCGCCGAGGGCCTTGGAAGAGCAGTACTTC. Protein sequence: CASSYSPRALEEQYF.

This clone is a singleton in its sample. The genes are TRBV24-1 and TRBJ2-2, with a weak D call TRBD1 (6 bases). Germline V gives CDR1 KGHDR, CDR2 SFDVKD. Trimming took 12 bases from V and 2 from J, leaving 18 bases between them. This CDR3 is built from 15 residues. CDR3 in amino acids: CAASVDRLNTGELFF. The DNA for the CDR3 is TGTGCCGCTTCTGTTGACAGGCTTAACACCGGGGAGCTGTTTTTT.

The chain uses TRBV4-1 and TRBJ1-1; possible D gene TRBD1, 5 bases. This CDR3 spans 13 amino acids. Germline CDR1 and CDR2: MGHRA and YSYEKL. The V end lost 3 bases, the J end lost 8 bases, and 13 bases lay between the germline ends. CDR3 in DNA: TGCGCCAGCAGCCAGGGACGCGGTAGGGAAGCTTTCTTT. It is translated as CASSQGRGREAFF.